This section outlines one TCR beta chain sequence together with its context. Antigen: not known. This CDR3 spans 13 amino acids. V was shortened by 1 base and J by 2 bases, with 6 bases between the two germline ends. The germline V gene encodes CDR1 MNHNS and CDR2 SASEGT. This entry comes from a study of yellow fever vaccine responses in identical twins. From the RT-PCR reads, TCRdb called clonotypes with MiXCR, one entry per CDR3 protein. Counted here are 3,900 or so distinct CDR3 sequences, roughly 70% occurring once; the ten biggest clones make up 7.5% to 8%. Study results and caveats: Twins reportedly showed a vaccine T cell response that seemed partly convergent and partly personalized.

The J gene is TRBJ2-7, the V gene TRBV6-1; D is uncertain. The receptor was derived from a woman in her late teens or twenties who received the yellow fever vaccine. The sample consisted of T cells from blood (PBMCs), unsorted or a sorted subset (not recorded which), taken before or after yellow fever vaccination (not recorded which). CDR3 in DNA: TGTGCCAGCAGTGAAGGGTTGGCCTACGAGCAGTACTTC. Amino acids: CASSEGLAYEQYF.